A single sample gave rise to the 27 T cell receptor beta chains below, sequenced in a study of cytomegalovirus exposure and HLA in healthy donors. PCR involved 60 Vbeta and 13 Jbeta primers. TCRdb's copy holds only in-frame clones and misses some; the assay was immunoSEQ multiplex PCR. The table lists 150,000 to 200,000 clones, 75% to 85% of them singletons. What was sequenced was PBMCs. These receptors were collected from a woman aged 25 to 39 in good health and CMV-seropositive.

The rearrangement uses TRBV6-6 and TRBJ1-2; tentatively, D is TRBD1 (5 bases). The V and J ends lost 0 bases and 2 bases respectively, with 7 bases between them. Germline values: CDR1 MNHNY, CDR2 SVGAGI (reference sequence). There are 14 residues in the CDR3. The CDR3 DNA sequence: TGTGCCAGCAGTTACTCGCGGGGGAACTATGGCTACACCTTC. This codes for CASSYSRGNYGYTF.

CDR3 bases: TGCGCCAGCAGCCAAGAGGCCCTAGCGGGCTCGTTGAGGGAGCAGTACTTC. Translation: CASSQEALAGSLREQYF. This chain connects TRBV4-3 to TRBJ2-5; 8 nucleotides line up with TRBD2. This CDR3 has 17 residues. J was trimmed by 11 bases and V by 0 bases; bases with no gene match: 17. Germline CDR1 is LGHNA and CDR2 is YSLEER.

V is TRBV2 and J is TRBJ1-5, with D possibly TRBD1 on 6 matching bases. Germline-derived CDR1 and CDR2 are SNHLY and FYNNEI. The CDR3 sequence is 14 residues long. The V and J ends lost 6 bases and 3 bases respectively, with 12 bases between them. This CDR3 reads CASRRDISNQPQHF. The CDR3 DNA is TGTGCCAGCAGGAGGGACATTTCCAATCAGCCCCAGCATTTT.

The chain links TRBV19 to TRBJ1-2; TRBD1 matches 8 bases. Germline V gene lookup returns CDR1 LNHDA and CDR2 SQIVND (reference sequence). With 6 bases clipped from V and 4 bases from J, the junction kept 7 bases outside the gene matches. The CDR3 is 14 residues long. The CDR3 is CASSVMGQVYGYTF. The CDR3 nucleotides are TGTGCCAGTAGCGTGATGGGACAGGTCTATGGCTACACCTTC.

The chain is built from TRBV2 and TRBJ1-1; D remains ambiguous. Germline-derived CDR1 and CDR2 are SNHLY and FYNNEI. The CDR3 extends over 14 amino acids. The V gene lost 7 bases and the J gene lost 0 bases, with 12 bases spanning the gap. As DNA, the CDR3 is TGTGCCAGCATTAGCGGGCGGATGAACACTGAAGCTTTCTTT. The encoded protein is CASISGRMNTEAFF.

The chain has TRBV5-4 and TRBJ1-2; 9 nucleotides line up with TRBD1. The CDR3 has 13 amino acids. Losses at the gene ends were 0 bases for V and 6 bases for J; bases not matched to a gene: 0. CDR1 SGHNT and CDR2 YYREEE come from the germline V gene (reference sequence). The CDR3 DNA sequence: TGTGCCAGCAGCTTGGGACAGGGGGATGGCTACACCTTC. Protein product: CASSLGQGDGYTF.

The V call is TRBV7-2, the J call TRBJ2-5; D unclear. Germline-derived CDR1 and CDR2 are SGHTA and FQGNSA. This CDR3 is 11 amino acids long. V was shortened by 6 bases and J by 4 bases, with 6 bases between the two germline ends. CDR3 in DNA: TGTGCCAGCAGGCTCGGAGAGACCCAGTACTTC. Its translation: CASRLGETQYF. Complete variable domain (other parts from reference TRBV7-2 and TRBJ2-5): GAGVSQSPSNKVTEKGKDVELRCDPISGHTALYWYRQSLGQGLEFLIYFQGNSAPDKSGLPSDRFSAERTGGSVSTLTIQRTQQEDSAVYLCASRLGETQYFGPGTRLLVL.

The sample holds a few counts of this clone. The CDR3: CASSPFEENTGELFF. Written as DNA, the CDR3 is TGTGCCAGCTCACCATTTGAGGAGAACACCGGGGAGCTGTTTTTT. This rearrangement joins TRBV18 to TRBJ2-2; D uncertain. The V gene lost 2 bases and the J gene lost 1 base, with 8 bases spanning the gap. The CDR3 runs 15 residues. The germline CDR1 and CDR2 sequences are KGHSH and LQKENI. Full variable domain (missing parts from reference TRBV18 and TRBJ2-2): NAGVMQNPRHLVRRRGQEARLRCSPMKGHSHVYWYRQLPEEGLKFMVYLQKENIIDESGMPKERFSAEFPKEGPSILRIQQVVRGDSAAYFCASSPFEENTGELFFGEGSRLTVL.

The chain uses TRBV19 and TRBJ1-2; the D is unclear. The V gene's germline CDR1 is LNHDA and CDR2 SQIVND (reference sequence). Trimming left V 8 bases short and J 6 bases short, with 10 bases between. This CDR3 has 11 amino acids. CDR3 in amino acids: CASPLFDGYTF. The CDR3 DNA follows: TGTGCCAGTCCCCTCTTCGATGGCTACACCTTC.

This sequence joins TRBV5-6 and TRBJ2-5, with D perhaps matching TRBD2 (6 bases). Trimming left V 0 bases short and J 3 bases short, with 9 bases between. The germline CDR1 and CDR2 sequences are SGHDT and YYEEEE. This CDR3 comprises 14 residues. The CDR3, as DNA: TGTGCCAGCAGCTTGGTCAGGGAGGAAGAGACCCAGTACTTC. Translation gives CASSLVREEETQYF.

This chain's CDR3 is CASSLPAGLAGDTGELFF. The CDR3 DNA sequence: TGTGCCAGCAGCCTACCTGCGGGACTAGCGGGGGACACCGGGGAGCTGTTTTTT. V usage is TRBV7-9 and J usage is TRBJ2-2, with 14 bases aligning to TRBD2. The ends lost 5 bases at V and 3 bases at J; junction bases unmatched: 8. The CDR3 has 18 amino acids. Germline V CDR1 and CDR2: SEHNR, FQNEAQ (reference sequence).

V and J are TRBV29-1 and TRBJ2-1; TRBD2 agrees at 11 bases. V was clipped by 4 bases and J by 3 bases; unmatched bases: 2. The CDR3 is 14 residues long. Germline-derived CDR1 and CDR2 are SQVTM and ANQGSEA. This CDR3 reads CSVGTSGGYNEQFF. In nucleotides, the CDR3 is TGCAGCGTTGGAACTAGCGGGGGCTACAATGAGCAGTTCTTC.

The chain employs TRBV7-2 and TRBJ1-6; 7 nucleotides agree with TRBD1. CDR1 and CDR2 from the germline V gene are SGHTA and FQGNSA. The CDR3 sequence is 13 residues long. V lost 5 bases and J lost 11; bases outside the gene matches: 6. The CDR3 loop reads CASSPWDSTPLHF. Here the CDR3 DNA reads TGTGCCAGCAGCCCCTGGGACAGTACACCCCTCCACTTT.

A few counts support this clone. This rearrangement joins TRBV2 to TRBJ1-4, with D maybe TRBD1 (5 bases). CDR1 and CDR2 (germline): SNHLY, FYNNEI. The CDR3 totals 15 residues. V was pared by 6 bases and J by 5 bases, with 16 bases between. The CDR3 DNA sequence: TGTGCCAGCAGCCCCGGGACTTTCCAAAATGAAAAACTGTTTTTT. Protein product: CASSPGTFQNEKLFF.

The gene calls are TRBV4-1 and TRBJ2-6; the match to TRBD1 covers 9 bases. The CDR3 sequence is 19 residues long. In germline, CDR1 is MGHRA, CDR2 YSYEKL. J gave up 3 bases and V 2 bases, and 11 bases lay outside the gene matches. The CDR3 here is CASSQWALTGGFGANVLTF. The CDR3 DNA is TGCGCCAGCAGCCAATGGGCTTTGACAGGGGGATTTGGGGCCAACGTCCTGACTTTC.

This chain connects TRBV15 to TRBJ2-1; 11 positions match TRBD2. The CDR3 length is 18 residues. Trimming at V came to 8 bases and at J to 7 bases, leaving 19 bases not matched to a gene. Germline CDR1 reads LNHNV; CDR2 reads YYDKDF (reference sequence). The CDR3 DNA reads TGTGCCACCGGTAACCGGCTAGCGGGGGGATATTACGGGAATGAGCAGTTCTTC. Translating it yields CATGNRLAGGYYGNEQFF. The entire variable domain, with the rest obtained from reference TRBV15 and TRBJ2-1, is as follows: DAMVIQNPRYQVTQFGKPVTLSCSQTLNHNVMYWYQQKSSQAPKLLFHYYDKDFNNEADTPDNFQSRRPNTSFCFLDIRSPGLGDTAMYLCATGNRLAGGYYGNEQFFGPGTRLTVL.

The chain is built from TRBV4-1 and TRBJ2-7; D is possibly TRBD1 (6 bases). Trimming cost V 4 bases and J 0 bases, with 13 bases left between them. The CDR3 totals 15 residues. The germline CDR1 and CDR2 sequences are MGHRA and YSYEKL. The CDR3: CASSLSTGSSYEQYF. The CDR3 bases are TGCGCCAGCAGCCTTAGTACAGGGAGCTCCTACGAGCAGTACTTC.

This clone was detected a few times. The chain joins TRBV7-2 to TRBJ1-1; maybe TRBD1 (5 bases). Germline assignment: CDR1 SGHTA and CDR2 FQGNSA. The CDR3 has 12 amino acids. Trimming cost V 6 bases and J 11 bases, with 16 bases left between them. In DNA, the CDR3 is TGTGCCAGCAGTTCCCCGGGACTCAGGGCTTTCTTT. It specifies CASSSPGLRAFF.

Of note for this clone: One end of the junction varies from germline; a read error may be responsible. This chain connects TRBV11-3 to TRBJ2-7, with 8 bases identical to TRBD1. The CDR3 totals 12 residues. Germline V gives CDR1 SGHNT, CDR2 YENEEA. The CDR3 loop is CASSLVPGQDFF. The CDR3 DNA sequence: TGTGCCAGCAGCTTAGTGCCGGGACAGGACTTCTTC.

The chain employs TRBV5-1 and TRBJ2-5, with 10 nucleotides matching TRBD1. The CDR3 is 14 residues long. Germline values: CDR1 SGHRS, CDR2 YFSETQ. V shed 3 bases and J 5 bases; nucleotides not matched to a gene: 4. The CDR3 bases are TGCGCCAGCAGCTGGGACAGGGGAGGGGAGACCCAGTACTTC. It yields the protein CASSWDRGGETQYF.

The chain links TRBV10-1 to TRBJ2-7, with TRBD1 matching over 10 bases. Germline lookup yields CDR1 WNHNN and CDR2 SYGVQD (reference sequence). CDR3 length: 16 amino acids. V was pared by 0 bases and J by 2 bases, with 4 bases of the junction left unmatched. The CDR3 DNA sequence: TGCGCCAGCAGTGAGTCCCGCGGACAGGGGGCCTACGAGCAGTACTTC. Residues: CASSESRGQGAYEQYF.

The CDR3 sequence is CASSPGALGRQGSYNSPLHF. CDR3 nucleotide sequence: TGTGCCAGCAGCCCAGGCGCCTTAGGTCGACAGGGATCCTATAATTCACCCCTCCACTTT. This chain links TRBV9 with TRBJ1-6; TRBD1 matches 7 bases. With 4 bases clipped from V and 1 base from J, the junction kept 17 bases outside the gene matches. CDR1 SGDLS and CDR2 YYNGEE come from the germline V gene. There are 20 residues in the CDR3.

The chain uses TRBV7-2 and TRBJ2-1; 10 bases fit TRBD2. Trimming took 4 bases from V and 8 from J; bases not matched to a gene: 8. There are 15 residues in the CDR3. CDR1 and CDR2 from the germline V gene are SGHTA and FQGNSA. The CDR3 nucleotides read TGTGCCAGCAGCTCCGAGCGGGGGGGCTCTTATGAGCAGTTCTTC. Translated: CASSSERGGSYEQFF.

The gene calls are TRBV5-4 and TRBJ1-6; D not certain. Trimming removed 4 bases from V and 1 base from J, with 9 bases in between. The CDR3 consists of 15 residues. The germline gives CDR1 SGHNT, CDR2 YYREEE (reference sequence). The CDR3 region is CASSAAGSYNSPLHF. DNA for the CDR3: TGTGCCAGCAGCGCGGCGGGGTCCTATAATTCACCCCTCCACTTT.

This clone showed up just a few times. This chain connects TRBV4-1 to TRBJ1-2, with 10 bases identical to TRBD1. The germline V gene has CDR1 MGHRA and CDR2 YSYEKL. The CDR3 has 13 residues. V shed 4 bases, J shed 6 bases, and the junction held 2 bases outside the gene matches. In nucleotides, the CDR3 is TGCGCCAGCAGCCCTGGGACAGGGGATGGCTACACCTTC. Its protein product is CASSPGTGDGYTF.

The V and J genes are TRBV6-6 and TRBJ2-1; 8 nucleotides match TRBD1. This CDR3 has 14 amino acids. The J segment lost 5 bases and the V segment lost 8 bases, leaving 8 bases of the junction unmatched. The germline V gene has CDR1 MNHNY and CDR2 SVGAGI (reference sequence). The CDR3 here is CASLRDRRHNEQFF. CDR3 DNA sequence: TGTGCCAGCCTCCGGGACAGGAGGCACAATGAGCAGTTCTTC.

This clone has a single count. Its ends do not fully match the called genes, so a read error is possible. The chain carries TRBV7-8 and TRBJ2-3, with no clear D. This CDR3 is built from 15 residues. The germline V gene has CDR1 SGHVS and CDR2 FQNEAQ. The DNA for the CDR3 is TGTGTCAGCAGCTTAGTAGTTGATTTCACAGATACGCAGTATTTT. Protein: CVSSLVVDFTDTQYF.